These 20 T cell receptor beta chains originate from one sample sequenced in a study of human CD8 memory T cell subsets. TPEX cells were CCR7+ PD-1+ TIGIT+ early memory CD8+ T cells with exhausted-like traits. Investigators built TCR beta libraries using UMI-labeled 5' RACE. Each CDR3 protein gets one entry in TCRdb, which reprocessed the 5' RACE reads and gives no DNA. This sample contains some 10,000 distinct CDR3 sequences. The sequenced sample was CD8+ T cells from PBMCs. These receptors were obtained from a human donor in good health.

The V and J genes are TRBV28 and TRBJ2-3; TCRdb calls TRBD1, which cannot be checked without DNA. This CDR3 contains 17 residues. The germline gives CDR1 MDHEN, CDR2 SYDVKM. The CDR3 is CASSWGQAESFTDTQYF.

The chain has TRBV10-3 and TRBJ2-7; lacking DNA, the TRBD1 call made by TCRdb goes unchecked. The CDR3 loop spans 13 amino acids. Germline lookup yields CDR1 ENHRY and CDR2 SYGVKD. CDR3 in amino acids: CAIRSPGYYEQYF.

The CDR3 here is CASGLSQPQHF. The rearrangement joins TRBV7-8 to TRBJ1-5. The CDR3 totals 11 residues. Germline V gene sequence: CDR1 SGHVS, CDR2 FQNEAQ.

The rearrangement joins TRBV4-2 to TRBJ1-1; as DNA is missing, the TRBD1 call by TCRdb cannot be tested. This CDR3 is built from 15 residues. Germline-derived CDR1 and CDR2 are LGHNA and YNFKEQ. Here the CDR3 reads CASSVHKGASPEAFF.

The chain employs TRBV6-5 and TRBJ2-7; TCRdb reports TRBD1, a call that lacks DNA to check it against. Germline CDR1 reads MNHEY; CDR2 reads SVGAGI. CDR3 length: 14 amino acids. CDR3 loop: CASSYGTGVDEQYF.

V gene TRBV30 combines with J gene TRBJ2-7; TCRdb names TRBD1, which stays unverified in the absence of DNA. Germline loops: CDR1 GTSNPN, CDR2 SVGIG (reference sequence). This CDR3 spans 14 amino acids. The CDR3 is CAWSAGTGGYEQYF.

V is TRBV19 and J is TRBJ2-3. The CDR3 extends over 13 amino acids. Looked up from germline, CDR1 is LNHDA and CDR2 is SQIVND (reference sequence). Here the CDR3 reads CASSLVHTDTQYF.

The chain couples TRBV10-3 to TRBJ1-2; TCRdb's D call, TRBD1, is unchecked because there is no DNA. This CDR3 is built from 20 residues. Per germline, CDR1 ENHRY and CDR2 SYGVKD. This CDR3 is CAISESWGRHQGSFDYGYTF.

The V call is TRBV28, the J call TRBJ1-2; TCRdb calls TRBD1, which cannot be checked without DNA. CDR3 size: 15 residues. CDR1 is MDHEN, CDR2 SYDVKM, per germline. The CDR3 here is CASSSPDSGVRGYTF.

The chain employs TRBV30 and TRBJ2-3; there is no DNA to check the TCRdb D call of TRBD2. The CDR3 consists of 15 residues. CDR1 is GTSNPN, CDR2 SVGIG, per germline (reference sequence). This CDR3 is CAWSLLISGTDTQYF.

J is TRBJ1-2 and V is TRBV7-9; the TCRdb call, TRBD1, lacks DNA for checking. CDR1 SEHNR and CDR2 FQNEAQ come from the germline V gene (reference sequence). The CDR3 has 15 amino acids. The CDR3 region is CASSSTGTEDNGYTF.

The rearrangement joins TRBV30 to TRBJ2-1; TCRdb picks TRBD1, but there is no DNA to check that call. The CDR3 is 13 amino acids. From germline, CDR1 is GTSNPN and CDR2 SVGIG (reference sequence). The CDR3 sequence is CAWSYGQFNEQFF.

CDR3 region: CASSPSGTDGTSGGPSSYEQYF. This chain uses TRBV18 with TRBJ2-7; TCRdb designates TRBD2, a call that cannot be tested without DNA. The germline V gene has CDR1 KGHSH and CDR2 LQKENI. The CDR3 covers 22 residues.

The genes are TRBV7-6 and TRBJ2-5; TCRdb indicates TRBD1, and absent DNA this call remains unverified. Germline V gives CDR1 SGHVS, CDR2 FNYEAQ. The CDR3 covers 15 residues. The chain's CDR3 is CASSLEGGPLQTQYF.

This chain connects TRBV21-1 to TRBJ1-5; with no DNA, the TCRdb D assignment of TRBD1 cannot be verified. TRBV21-1 is assigned pseudogene status. The CDR3 runs 18 residues. This CDR3 is CASSNGQGGRYSNQPQHF.

The chain carries TRBV20-1 and TRBJ2-4; TCRdb selects TRBD1, and the lack of DNA leaves this call unchecked. CDR3 length: 19 amino acids. The germline V gene encodes CDR1 DFQATT and CDR2 SNEGSKA (reference sequence). This chain's CDR3 is CSARDWGQGVSGPGNIQYF.

V gene TRBV20-1 combines with J gene TRBJ1-1; the D call from TCRdb, TRBD1, cannot be confirmed without DNA. This CDR3 is 15 amino acids long. Germline CDR1 DFQATT, CDR2 SNEGSKA (reference sequence). The CDR3 sequence is CSARGGTGGNREAFF.

V usage is TRBV20-1 and J usage is TRBJ2-1; TCRdb reports TRBD2, a call that lacks DNA to check it against. The CDR3 has 17 amino acids. Germline CDR1 DFQATT, CDR2 SNEGSKA (reference sequence). The CDR3 here is CSAPGLAGEFVDNEQFF.

This chain uses TRBV4-3 with TRBJ1-2; TCRdb's D call of TRBD1 is untestable without DNA. This CDR3 contains 14 residues. From germline, CDR1 is LGHNA and CDR2 YSLEER. CDR3 sequence: CASSQGPQGDGYTF.

The CDR3 loop is CASHYREYDGYTF. V gene TRBV7-9 combines with J gene TRBJ1-2; TCRdb picks TRBD1, but there is no DNA to check that call. The CDR3 spans 13 residues. Germline V gene data show CDR1 as SEHNR and CDR2 as FQNEAQ (reference sequence).